This T cell receptor (beta chain) was documented in a study of CD8 T cells in Susac syndrome. Random hexamers were used to reverse transcribe the RNA input (roughly 0.5 to 1 ug). With immunoSEQ multiplex PCR, TCR beta CDR3 was amplified across 54 Vbeta and 13 Jbeta. TCRdb re-called the immunoSEQ multiplex PCR reads with MiXCR, one entry per CDR3 protein. The table records fewer than 150,000 distinct CDR3 sequences, about 93% of them present only once. The CDR3 is 13 residues long. The specimen was CD8+ T cells from PBMCs. The chain couples TRBV21-1 to TRBJ2-1. TRBV21-1 is a pseudogene locus. This receptor was obtained from a human donor in good health. The CDR3 spells CASSKARRDEQFF. The CDR3 bases are TGTGCCAGCAGCAAAGCTCGTCGGGATGAGCAGTTCTTC.